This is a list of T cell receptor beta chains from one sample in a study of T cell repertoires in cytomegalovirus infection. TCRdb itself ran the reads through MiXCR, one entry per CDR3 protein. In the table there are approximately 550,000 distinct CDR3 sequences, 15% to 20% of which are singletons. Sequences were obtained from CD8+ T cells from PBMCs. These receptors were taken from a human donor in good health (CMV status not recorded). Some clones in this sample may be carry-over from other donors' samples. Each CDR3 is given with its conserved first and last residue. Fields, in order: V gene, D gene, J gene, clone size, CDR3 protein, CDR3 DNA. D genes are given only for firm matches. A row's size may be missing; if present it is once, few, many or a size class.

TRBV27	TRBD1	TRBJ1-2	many	CASSSGQALYGYTF	TGTGCCAGCAGTTCAGGACAGGCCCTCTATGGCTACACCTTC
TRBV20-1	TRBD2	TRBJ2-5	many	CSARLAGGRETQYF	TGCAGTGCTAGGTTAGCGGGAGGGAGAGAGACCCAGTACTTC
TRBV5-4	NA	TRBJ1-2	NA	CASSPGERGYTF	TGTGCCAGCAGCCCCGGTGAGAGGGGCTACACCTTC
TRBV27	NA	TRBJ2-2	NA	CATKDRGPAGTGELFF	TGTGCCACCAAGGATAGGGGCCCTGCAGGGACCGGGGAGCTGTTTTTT
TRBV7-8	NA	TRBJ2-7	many	CASSLGEGEQYF	TGTGCCAGCAGCTTAGGGGAAGGCGAGCAGTACTTC
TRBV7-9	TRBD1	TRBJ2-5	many	CASSFFPEWDRRAQETQYF	TGTGCCAGCAGCTTTTTCCCGGAGTGGGACAGGAGGGCCCAAGAGACCCAGTACTTC
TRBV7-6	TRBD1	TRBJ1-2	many	CASSLFDRAPTF	TGTGCCAGCAGCTTATTTGACAGGGCCCCGACTTTC
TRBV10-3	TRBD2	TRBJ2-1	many	CAISELAGNEQFF	TGTGCCATCAGTGAGCTAGCGGGGAATGAGCAGTTCTTC
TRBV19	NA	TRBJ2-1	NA	CASSIKWYEQFF	TGTGCCAGTAGTATTAAGTGGTATGAGCAGTTCTTC
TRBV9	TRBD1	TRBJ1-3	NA	CASSDPGTGIVSGNTIYF	TGTGCCAGCAGCGACCCCGGGACAGGCATAGTCTCTGGAAACACCATATATTTT
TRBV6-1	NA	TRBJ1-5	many	CASWDELISNQPQHF	TGTGCCTCATGGGACGAGTTAATTAGCAATCAGCCCCAGCATTTT
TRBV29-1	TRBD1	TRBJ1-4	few	CSVEDGTGGEKLFF	TGCAGCGTTGAAGACGGGACAGGAGGTGAAAAACTGTTTTTT
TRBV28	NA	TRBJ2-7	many	CASSFTGSISYEQYF	TGTGCCAGCAGTTTTACGGGTTCCATCTCCTACGAGCAGTACTTC
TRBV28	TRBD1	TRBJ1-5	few	CASSSDRATAQPQHF	TGTGCCAGCAGTTCTGACAGGGCCACGGCTCAGCCCCAGCATTTT
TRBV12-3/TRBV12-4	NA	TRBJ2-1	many	CASSFVVLRDNEQFF	TGTGCCAGCAGTTTTGTAGTTCTAAGGGACAATGAGCAGTTCTTC
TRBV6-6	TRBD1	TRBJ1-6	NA	CASSSGTGLGSYNSPLHF	TGTGCCAGCAGTTCAGGGACAGGTTTGGGCTCCTATAATTCACCCCTCCACTTT
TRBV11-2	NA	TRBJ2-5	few	CASSAGTVTGNQETQYF	TGTGCCAGCAGCGCCGGGACCGTCACGGGGAACCAAGAGACCCAGTACTTC
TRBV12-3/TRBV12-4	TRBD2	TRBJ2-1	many	CASSSSGIYNEQFF	TGTGCCAGCAGTTCTAGCGGGATCTACAATGAGCAGTTCTTC
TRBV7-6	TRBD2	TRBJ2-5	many	CASSLGLAGESQETQYF	TGTGCCAGCAGCTTAGGACTAGCGGGGGAGTCACAAGAGACCCAGTACTTC
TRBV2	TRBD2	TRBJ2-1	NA	CASIAGDEQFF	TGTGCCAGCATAGCGGGGGATGAGCAGTTCTTC
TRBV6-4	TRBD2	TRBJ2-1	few	CATSLAGGTHEQFF	TGTGCCACCTCACTAGCGGGGGGGACTCATGAGCAGTTCTTC
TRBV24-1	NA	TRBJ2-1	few	CATSDTGQADEQFF	TGTGCCACCAGTGATACGGGACAAGCCGATGAGCAGTTCTTC
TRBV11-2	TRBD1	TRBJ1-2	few	CASSRTLDREYGYTF	TGTGCCAGCAGCCGAACCCTGGACAGGGAGTATGGCTACACCTTC
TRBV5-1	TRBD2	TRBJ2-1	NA	CASSLTTSVIYNEQFF	TGCGCCAGCAGCTTGACGACTAGCGTTATCTACAATGAGCAGTTCTTC
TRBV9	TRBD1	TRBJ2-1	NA	CASSAPWGQGYNEQFF	TGTGCCAGCAGCGCCCCTTGGGGACAGGGCTACAATGAGCAGTTCTTC
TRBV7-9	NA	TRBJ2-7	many	CASSSHNYEQYF	TGTGCCAGCAGCTCCCACAACTACGAGCAGTACTTC
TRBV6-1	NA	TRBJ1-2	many	CASSPGRTYGYTF	TGTGCCAGCAGTCCGGGACGGACCTATGGCTACACCTTC
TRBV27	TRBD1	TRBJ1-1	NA	CASSKTGAHTEAFF	TGTGCCAGCAGTAAAACAGGGGCCCACACTGAAGCTTTCTTT
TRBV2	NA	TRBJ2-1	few	CARNGVYNEQFF	TGTGCCAGGAACGGGGTTTACAATGAGCAGTTCTTC
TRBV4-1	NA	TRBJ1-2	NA	CASSQEAGEGYGYTF	TGCGCCAGCAGCCAAGAAGCGGGGGAAGGCTATGGCTACACCTTC
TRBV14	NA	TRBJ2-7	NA	CASSQDEAGYEQYF	TGTGCCAGCAGCCAAGATGAGGCAGGCTACGAGCAGTACTTC
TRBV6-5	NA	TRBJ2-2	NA	CASSYEGGELFF	TGTGCCAGCAGTTACGAGGGCGGGGAGCTGTTTTTT
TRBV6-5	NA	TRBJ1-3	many	CASSYGRQGRGNTIYF	TGTGCCAGCAGTTACGGACGGCAGGGTAGGGGAAACACCATATATTTT
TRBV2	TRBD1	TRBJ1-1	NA	CASRVGRQGLTEAFF	TGTGCCAGCAGGGTCGGGCGACAGGGTTTAACTGAAGCTTTCTTT
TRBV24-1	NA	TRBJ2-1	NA	CATSDTLRNEQFF	TGTGCCACCAGTGATACCCTGCGGAATGAGCAGTTCTTC
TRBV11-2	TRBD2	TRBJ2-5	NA	CASSLSTSGWAEETQYF	TGTGCCAGCAGCTTATCGACTAGCGGGTGGGCCGAAGAGACCCAGTACTTC
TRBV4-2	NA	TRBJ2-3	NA	CASSQEGGVRTDTQYF	TGTGCCAGCAGCCAAGAAGGGGGGGTCCGCACAGATACGCAGTATTTT
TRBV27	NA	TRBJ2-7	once	CASSSPVTREGEQYF	TGTGCCAGCAGTTCTCCCGTGACTAGAGAGGGCGAGCAGTACTTC
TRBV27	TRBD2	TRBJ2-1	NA	CASREWGRDPYNEQFF	TGTGCCAGCAGGGAGTGGGGGAGGGACCCCTACAATGAGCAGTTCTTC
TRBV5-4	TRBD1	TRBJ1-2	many	CASSLKGQVYYGYTF	TGTGCCAGCAGCTTGAAGGGACAGGTCTACTATGGCTACACCTTC
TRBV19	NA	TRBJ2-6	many	CASSIAGAGANVLTF	TGTGCCAGTAGTATAGCTGGGGCTGGGGCCAACGTCCTGACTTTC
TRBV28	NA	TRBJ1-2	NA	CASSTLGGYYGYTF	TGTGCCAGCAGTACGCTTGGGGGGTACTATGGCTACACCTTC
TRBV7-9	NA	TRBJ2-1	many	CASSATYSSYNEQFF	TGTGCCAGCAGCGCCACTTATAGCTCCTACAATGAGCAGTTCTTC
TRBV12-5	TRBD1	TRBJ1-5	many	CASGTGTGKKPQHF	TGTGCTAGTGGGACCGGGACAGGGAAGAAGCCCCAGCATTTT
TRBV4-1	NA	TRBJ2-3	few	CASSQGSLRVTDTQYF	TGCGCCAGCAGCCAAGGTTCGTTGCGGGTCACAGATACGCAGTATTTT
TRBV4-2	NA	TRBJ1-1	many	CASSQEVNTEAFF	TGTGCCAGCAGCCAAGAGGTCAACACTGAAGCTTTCTTT
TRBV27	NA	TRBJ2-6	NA	CASSLGGEGANVLTF	TGTGCCAGCAGTTTAGGAGGGGAGGGGGCCAACGTCCTGACTTTC
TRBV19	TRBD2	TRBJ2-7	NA	CASSIELAADEQYF	TGTGCCAGTAGTATAGAACTAGCGGCGGACGAGCAGTACTTC
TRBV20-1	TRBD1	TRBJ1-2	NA	CSAPDRGPSDGYTF	TGCAGTGCTCCGGACAGGGGCCCCAGCGATGGCTACACCTTC
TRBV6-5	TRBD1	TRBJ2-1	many	CASSYSPTGNNEQFF	TGTGCCAGCAGTTACTCCCCGACAGGGAACAATGAGCAGTTCTTC
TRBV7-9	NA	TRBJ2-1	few	CASSLATSLNEQFF	TGTGCCAGCAGCTTAGCAACTAGCTTAAATGAGCAGTTCTTC
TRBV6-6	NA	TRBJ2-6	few	CASSPVEVTSGANVLTF	TGTGCCAGCAGCCCCGTGGAGGTCACCTCTGGGGCCAACGTCCTGACTTTC
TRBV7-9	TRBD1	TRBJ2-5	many	CASSPDRGAKTQYF	TGTGCCAGCAGCCCCGACAGGGGTGCAAAGACCCAGTACTTC